What follows are 26 T cell receptor beta chains derived from one specimen sequenced in a study of long-term antiretroviral therapy in people with HIV. The run of the v3.0 immunoSEQ assay was at survey level. Produced via immunoSEQ multiplex PCR; TCRdb's table is partial and in-frame only. This table has 20,000 to 30,000 clones, 85% to 90% appearing once. The sample in question was unsorted PBMCs, obtained 1.9 years after starting antiretroviral therapy. These receptors all come from a woman aged 25-40 years with HIV.

The genes are TRBV6-1 and TRBJ2-1; 8 positions agree with TRBD2. The CDR3 has 15 amino acids. The germline V gene has CDR1 MNHNS and CDR2 SASEGT. V trimming: 5 bases; J trimming: 8 bases; junction bases outside the gene matches: 11. The chain's CDR3 is CASSWSGTSSYEQFF. The CDR3 DNA sequence: TGTGCCAGCAGTTGGTCCGGGACTAGTTCTTATGAGCAGTTCTTC.

The CDR3 spells CASSSDTRGKLFF. The CDR3 DNA sequence: TGTGCCAGCAGTAGCGACACGCGGGGAAAACTGTTTTTT. This chain uses TRBV6-6 with TRBJ1-4; D unresolved. Germline loops: CDR1 MNHNY, CDR2 SVGAGI (reference sequence). The CDR3 has 13 amino acids. V was cut by 5 bases and J by 10 bases, with 14 bases left in between.

The genes are TRBV2 and TRBJ1-5, with TRBD1 as a possible D gene (5 bases). The V gene's germline CDR1 is SNHLY and CDR2 FYNNEI. V gave up 6 bases and J gave up 10 bases, with 19 bases separating them. The CDR3 spans 14 residues. DNA for the CDR3: TGTGCCAGCAGCGAAAGGGACGGCCGGGGTCCCCAGCATTTT. Translated, it gives CASSERDGRGPQHF.

J is TRBJ1-1 and V is TRBV5-1, with D tentatively TRBD1 (6 bases). The CDR3 covers 14 residues. The germline V gene has CDR1 SGHRS and CDR2 YFSETQ. The germline V and J ends were trimmed by 1 base and 4 bases, with 11 bases remaining between them. CDR3 DNA sequence: TGCGCCAGCAGCTTGTTAAGAGGGGGCACTGAAGCTTTCTTT. Translation gives CASSLLRGGTEAFF.

V usage is TRBV9 and J usage is TRBJ2-7; TRBD1 is a possible D gene (6 bases). CDR1 and CDR2 (germline): SGDLS, YYNGEE. The CDR3 runs 15 residues. Trimming took off 0 bases at V and 5 bases at J, with 15 bases between the two ends. The CDR3: CASSVGGTPGNEQYF. The CDR3 region has the DNA TGTGCCAGCAGCGTAGGGGGGACACCCGGAAACGAGCAGTACTTC.

This chain connects TRBV11-2 to TRBJ1-4; tentatively, D is TRBD1 (5 bases). CDR1 SGHAT and CDR2 FQNNGV come from the germline V gene. This CDR3 has 15 residues. Trimming shortened V by 0 bases and J by 8 bases, and 13 bases separated the two germline ends. The CDR3 region has the DNA TGTGCCAGCAGCTTAGAGGGCAGAGCAGGGGAAAAACTGTTTTTT. The encoded protein is CASSLEGRAGEKLFF.

This chain connects TRBV5-6 to TRBJ1-6; 7 nucleotides match TRBD1. The V gene end was trimmed by 0 bases and the J gene end by 9 bases; junction bases not matched to a gene: 9. The CDR3 is made up of 16 amino acids. Germline V gene data show CDR1 as SGHDT and CDR2 as YYEEEE. The DNA of the CDR3 is TGTGCCAGCAGCTTGGCGATACAGGGGATTGGTTCACCCCTCCACTTT. Translated: CASSLAIQGIGSPLHF.

V gene TRBV4-1 combines with J gene TRBJ2-1, with TRBD2 matching 10 bases. This CDR3 region has 15 residues. Germline CDR1 reads MGHRA; CDR2 reads YSYEKL. Trimming removed 5 bases from V and 7 bases from J; junction bases left unmatched: 8. Here the CDR3 reads CASSGGLAERNEQFF. CDR3 DNA sequence: TGCGCCAGCAGCGGAGGACTAGCGGAACGTAATGAGCAGTTCTTC.

The chain carries TRBV29-1 and TRBJ1-2; D is uncertain. Trimming took 0 bases from V and 5 from J, leaving 10 bases between them. Germline values: CDR1 SQVTM, CDR2 ANQGSEA. The CDR3 runs to 13 residues. CDR3 DNA: TGCAGCGTTGAAGACTGGACGGGGTATGGCTACACCTTC. This encodes CSVEDWTGYGYTF.

The sample holds one count of this clone. The chain uses TRBV19 and TRBJ1-1; possible D gene TRBD1, 5 bases. The V gene's germline CDR1 is LNHDA and CDR2 SQIVND (reference sequence). Between the trimmed V and J ends, which lost 5 bases and 2 bases, there was a span of 15 bases. The CDR3 covers 15 residues. Here the CDR3 DNA reads TGTGCCAGTAGTCTCTTGACAGCGTATAACACTGAAGCTTTCTTT. Translating gives CASSLLTAYNTEAFF.

This sequence joins TRBV11-2 and TRBJ1-4, with D perhaps matching TRBD1 (5 bases). The CDR3 loop spans 16 amino acids. Germline V gene lookup returns CDR1 SGHAT and CDR2 FQNNGV. The V end lost 0 bases, the J end lost 8 bases, and 16 bases lay between the germline ends. The DNA of the CDR3 is TGTGCCAGCAGCTTAGAAGGATCAGGGAGGTACGAAAAACTGTTTTTT. This gives the protein CASSLEGSGRYEKLFF.

This rearrangement joins TRBV7-2 to TRBJ1-2; D is possibly TRBD1 (5 bases). The V gene lost 2 bases and the J gene lost 4 bases, with 14 bases spanning the gap. The CDR3 has 15 amino acids. Per the germline V gene, CDR1 is SGHTA and CDR2 is FQGNSA. As DNA, the CDR3 is TGTGCCAGCAGCTTACAATCGGGGGACGCCTATGGCTACACCTTC. Translated: CASSLQSGDAYGYTF.

The chain employs TRBV19 and TRBJ2-5; D is unclear. Trimming removed 5 bases from V and 5 bases from J, with 6 bases in between. The germline V gene has CDR1 LNHDA and CDR2 SQIVND (reference sequence). The length of the CDR3 is 11 residues. This CDR3 reads CASSPGETQYF. The CDR3 coding sequence is TGTGCCAGTAGTCCCGGGGAGACCCAGTACTTC.

The genes are TRBV7-9 and TRBJ1-2; TRBD1 is a possible D gene (5 bases). The CDR3 spans 13 residues. V was trimmed by 4 bases and J by 4 bases, leaving 10 bases between them. Germline-derived CDR1 and CDR2 are SEHNR and FQNEAQ (reference sequence). The CDR3 DNA reads as TGTGCCAGCAGCTCGGGACTGGCCTATGGCTACACCTTC. It codes for CASSSGLAYGYTF.

CDR3 bases: TGTGCCAGCTCACCGGCCGGGGGGCTGAACACTGAAGCTTTCTTT. Translated: CASSPAGGLNTEAFF. This chain connects TRBV18 to TRBJ1-1, with a tentative D call TRBD1 (6 bases). CDR3 size: 15 residues. Germline V CDR1 and CDR2: KGHSH, LQKENI. Trimming removed 3 bases at V and 0 bases at J, with 11 bases between.

The chain joins TRBV13 to TRBJ2-5; 9 nucleotides agree with TRBD2. The CDR3 runs to 17 residues. CDR1 is PRHDT, CDR2 FYEKMQ, per germline (reference sequence). The trim removed 4 bases at V and 4 bases at J, leaving 13 bases unmatched. The CDR3 region has the DNA TGTGCCAGCAGCTCGCTTGCGGGCGGGGGGGCAGGAGAGACCCAGTACTTC. This encodes CASSSLAGGGAGETQYF.

The V and J genes are TRBV6-5 and TRBJ1-2; maybe TRBD1 (5 bases). Germline loops: CDR1 MNHEY, CDR2 SVGAGI. V lost 7 bases and J 4 bases, leaving 13 bases between the germline ends. CDR3 length equals 13 residues. Here the CDR3 DNA reads TGTGCCAGCACTCCGGGAGGGGCCTATGGCTACACCTTC. It codes for CASTPGGAYGYTF.

This clone was counted a single time. This CDR3 reads CASSLAAGGAQGGQYF. The CDR3 nucleotides are TGCGCCAGCAGCTTGGCGGCCGGGGGGGCCCAGGGGGGGCAGTACTTC. The J gene is TRBJ2-7, the V gene TRBV5-1; D is possibly TRBD2 (8 bases). The germline gives CDR1 SGHRS, CDR2 YFSETQ. Trimming took off 0 bases at V and 9 bases at J, with 22 bases between the two ends. CDR3 size: 16 residues.

The V call is TRBV27, the J call TRBJ1-1, with 8 bases fitting TRBD1. Germline values: CDR1 MNHEY, CDR2 SMNVEV (reference sequence). V lost 4 bases and J lost 4; bases outside the gene matches: 11. The CDR3 runs to 16 residues. The CDR3 DNA sequence: TGTGCCAGCAGTTCCATCCGGCGGACAGGGTCCACTGAAGCTTTCTTT. It codes for CASSSIRRTGSTEAFF.

The V call is TRBV7-9, the J call TRBJ1-1; tentative D call: TRBD1 (5 bases). V lost 5 bases, J lost 0 bases, and 19 bases lay in between. CDR1 and CDR2 from the germline V gene are SEHNR and FQNEAQ (reference sequence). This CDR3 spans 17 amino acids. The DNA of the CDR3 is TGTGCCAGCAGCCCCAGCCCCCGACAGAACATGAACACTGAAGCTTTCTTT. This gives the protein CASSPSPRQNMNTEAFF.

The chain combines TRBV13 with TRBJ1-1; D uncertain. V was shortened by 1 base and J by 7 bases, with 13 bases between the two germline ends. This CDR3 region has 14 residues. Germline CDR1 PRHDT, CDR2 FYEKMQ (reference sequence). The DNA for the CDR3 is TGTGCCAGCAGCTTAGAAGTGGTTATGAATGAAGCTTTCTTT. It is translated as CASSLEVVMNEAFF.

The chain carries TRBV10-3 and TRBJ1-1, with 9 bases aligning to TRBD1. Germline V CDR1 and CDR2: ENHRY, SYGVKD. This CDR3 has 14 amino acids. V shed 4 bases and J 9 bases; nucleotides not matched to a gene: 9. The CDR3 coding sequence is TGTGCCATCAGTGCTTCCACAGGGGGCTTCCAAGCTTTCTTT. It yields the protein CAISASTGGFQAFF.

CDR3 sequence (DNA): TGTGCCAGCAGCTTAGTCTCTAGCATCACAGATACGCAGTATTTT. It codes for CASSLVSSITDTQYF. The chain is built from TRBV11-2 and TRBJ2-3; D is possibly TRBD2 (5 bases). The CDR3 loop spans 15 amino acids. V lost 1 base to trimming and J lost 2 bases, with 10 bases between them. Germline lookup yields CDR1 SGHAT and CDR2 FQNNGV.

J is TRBJ1-5 and V is TRBV7-8; D is possibly TRBD1 (5 bases). Trimming removed 5 bases from V and 7 bases from J, with 15 bases in between. Germline CDR1 is SGHVS and CDR2 is FQNEAQ. CDR3 length: 14 amino acids. The chain's CDR3 is CASSGVGAEQPQHF. For the CDR3, the DNA is TGTGCCAGCAGCGGGGTCGGGGCTGAACAGCCCCAGCATTTT.

The rearrangement uses TRBV9 and TRBJ2-1; D tentatively fits TRBD1 or TRBD2 (5 bases each). From germline, CDR1 is SGDLS and CDR2 YYNGEE. Trimming took off 0 bases at V and 1 base at J, with 14 bases between the two ends. The CDR3 is made up of 17 amino acids. The CDR3 sequence: CASSVEGWTLSYNEQFF. DNA for the CDR3: TGTGCCAGCAGCGTAGAGGGGTGGACTTTATCCTACAATGAGCAGTTCTTC.

This clone was seen just once. The chain couples TRBV7-9 to TRBJ2-7, with TRBD1 matching over 8 bases. Looked up from germline, CDR1 is SEHNR and CDR2 is FQNEAQ (reference sequence). V was pared by 5 bases and J by 5 bases, with 11 bases of the junction left unmatched. CDR3 length: 15 residues. CDR3 sequence (DNA): TGTGCCAGCAGCCTAAATCAGGACAGGGCCGACGAGCAGTACGTC. This codes for CASSLNQDRADEQYV.